This TCR beta chain was identified in a study of T cells expressing NK-cell markers. Whole-study context: Eight donors were sequenced, of whom seven were HCMV-seropositive, while the remaining one was HCMV-seronegative. Study results and caveats: Expanded NKG2C+ T cell clones had unclear HCMV specificity.

Details on this clonotype: Antigen unknown.

The CDR3 loop spans 17 amino acids. The germline gives CDR1 LGHNA, CDR2 YNFKEQ. TCR beta libraries carry UMIs added by 5'RACE template switching. One entry per CDR3 protein, without DNA, is what TCRdb gives after re-calling the 5' RACE reads. Here the sample table reports roughly 170,000 distinct CDR3 sequences. The chain employs TRBV4-2 and TRBJ2-1; absent DNA, TCRdb's TRBD2 call cannot be checked. This TCR came from a woman aged 18 to 75 in good health. The source material was blood T cells: a sorted CD56 or NKG2C T cell subset, CD4+ or CD8+ T cells, or bulk PBMC T cells (not recorded which). The CDR3 reads CASSQDLLAGNYNEQFF.